The 3 T cell receptor beta chains below were found in one sample sequenced in a study of T cell changes during pregnancy in multiple sclerosis. Only in-frame clones appear in the TCRdb table, and some are missing; sequencing was by immunoSEQ multiplex PCR. Found here are tens of thousands of clones, about nine tenths of them singletons; the top ten hold about 6.9%. Here the sequenced sample was CD8+ T cells from peripheral blood mononuclear cells, taken in the second trimester of pregnancy. The receptor source for this set is a female donor with multiple sclerosis, enrolled in a pregnancy study.

The chain couples TRBV4-1 to TRBJ2-2; D may be TRBD1 (6 bases). Looked up from germline, CDR1 is MGHRA and CDR2 is YSYEKL. Trimming left V 3 bases short and J 3 bases short, with 14 bases between. This CDR3 is 16 amino acids long. The CDR3: CASSHTRDNYTGELFF. Written as DNA, the CDR3 is TGCGCCAGCAGCCATACCCGGGACAACTACACCGGGGAGCTGTTTTTT.

The chain combines TRBV27 with TRBJ1-5; 7 bases agree with TRBD1. Germline V gene data show CDR1 as MNHEY and CDR2 as SMNVEV (reference sequence). V trimming: 2 bases; J trimming: 9 bases; junction bases outside the gene matches: 7. CDR3 length: 14 residues. This chain's CDR3 is CASSLTGAGGPQHF. In DNA, the CDR3 is TGTGCCAGCAGTTTAACAGGGGCGGGTGGGCCCCAGCATTTT.

The chain employs TRBV9 and TRBJ1-1, with a weak D call TRBD1 (6 bases). CDR1 and CDR2 (germline): SGDLS, YYNGEE. The germline V and J ends were trimmed by 0 bases and 0 bases, with 12 bases remaining between them. The CDR3 sequence is 16 residues long. CDR3 sequence (DNA): TGTGCCAGCAGCGTAGGGGCAGGGGAGATGAACACTGAAGCTTTCTTT. It yields the protein CASSVGAGEMNTEAFF.